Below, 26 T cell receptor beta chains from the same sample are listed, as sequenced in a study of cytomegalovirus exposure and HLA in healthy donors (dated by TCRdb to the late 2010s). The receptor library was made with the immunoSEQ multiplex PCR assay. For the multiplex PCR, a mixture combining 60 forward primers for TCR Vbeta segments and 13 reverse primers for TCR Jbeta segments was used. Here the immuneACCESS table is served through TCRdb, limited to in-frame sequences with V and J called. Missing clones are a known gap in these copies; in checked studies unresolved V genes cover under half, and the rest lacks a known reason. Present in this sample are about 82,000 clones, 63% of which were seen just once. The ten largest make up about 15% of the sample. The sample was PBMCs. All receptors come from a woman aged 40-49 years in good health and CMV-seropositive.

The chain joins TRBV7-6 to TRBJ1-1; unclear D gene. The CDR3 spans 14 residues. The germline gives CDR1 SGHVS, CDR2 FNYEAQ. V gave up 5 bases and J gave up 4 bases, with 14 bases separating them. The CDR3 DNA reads TGTGCCAGCAGCACGGCCCTCCCGGGCACTGAAGCTTTCTTT. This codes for CASSTALPGTEAFF.

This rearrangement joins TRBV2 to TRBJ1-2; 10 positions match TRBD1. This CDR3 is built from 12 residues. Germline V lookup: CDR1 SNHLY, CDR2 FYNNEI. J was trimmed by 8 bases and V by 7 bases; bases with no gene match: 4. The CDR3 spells CASTGTGEGYTF. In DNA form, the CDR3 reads TGTGCCAGCACTGGGACAGGGGAGGGCTACACCTTC.

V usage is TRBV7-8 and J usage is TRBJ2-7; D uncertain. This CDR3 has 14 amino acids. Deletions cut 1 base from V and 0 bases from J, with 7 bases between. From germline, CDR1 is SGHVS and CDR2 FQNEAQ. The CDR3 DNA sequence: TGTGCCAGCAGCTTAGGTAGTTCCTCCTACGAGCAGTACTTC. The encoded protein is CASSLGSSSYEQYF.

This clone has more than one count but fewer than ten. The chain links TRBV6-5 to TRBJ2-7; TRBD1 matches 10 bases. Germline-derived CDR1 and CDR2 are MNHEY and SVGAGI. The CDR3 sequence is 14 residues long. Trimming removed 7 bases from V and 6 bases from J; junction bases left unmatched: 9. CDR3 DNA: TGTGCCAGCACCCTCGCGACAGGGGGCACCGAGCAGTACTTC. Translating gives CASTLATGGTEQYF.

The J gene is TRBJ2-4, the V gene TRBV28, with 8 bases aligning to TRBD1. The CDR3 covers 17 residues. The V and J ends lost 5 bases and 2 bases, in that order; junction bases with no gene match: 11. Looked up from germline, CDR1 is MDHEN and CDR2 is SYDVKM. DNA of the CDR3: TGTGCCAGCAGTGCCGCCATGGACAGGGCGTCCAAAAACATTCAGTACTTC. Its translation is CASSAAMDRASKNIQYF.

The CDR3 loop reads CASTPMTGTLLLTSSYEQYF. CDR3 coding DNA: TGTGCCAGCACCCCCATGACAGGTACCCTCCTTCTTACTAGCTCCTACGAGCAGTACTTC. The gene calls are TRBV2 and TRBJ2-7; TRBD1 is a possible D gene (6 bases). V was shortened by 7 bases and J by 0 bases, with 31 bases between the two germline ends. The CDR3 consists of 20 residues. CDR1 SNHLY and CDR2 FYNNEI come from the germline V gene.

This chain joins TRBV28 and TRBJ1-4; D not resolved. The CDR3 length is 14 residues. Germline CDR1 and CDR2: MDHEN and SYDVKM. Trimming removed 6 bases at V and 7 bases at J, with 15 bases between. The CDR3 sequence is CASRLSLSGEKLFF. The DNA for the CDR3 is TGTGCCAGCAGGTTGAGTCTCTCGGGTGAAAAACTGTTTTTT.

CDR3 bases: TGCGCCAGCAGCTTGCGTCAGCGAGAGACCCAGTACTTC. It translates to CASSLRQRETQYF. The chain joins TRBV5-1 to TRBJ2-5; D is undetermined. Between the trimmed V and J ends, which lost 1 base and 4 bases, there was a span of 8 bases. This CDR3 region has 13 residues. CDR1 is SGHRS and CDR2 is YFSETQ in the germline V gene.

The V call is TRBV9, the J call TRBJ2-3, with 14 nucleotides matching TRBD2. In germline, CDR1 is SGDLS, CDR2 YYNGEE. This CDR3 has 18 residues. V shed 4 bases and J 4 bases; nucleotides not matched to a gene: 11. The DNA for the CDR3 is TGTGCCAGCAGCCCGATGGGGACTAGCGGGAGACTTTCAGATACGCAGTATTTT. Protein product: CASSPMGTSGRLSDTQYF.

The CDR3 sequence: CASSLRGASTEAFF. CDR3 in DNA: TGTGCCAGCAGTTTACGGGGGGCAAGCACTGAAGCTTTCTTT. The chain is built from TRBV28 and TRBJ1-1, with a possible D match to TRBD1 (6 bases). CDR3 length: 14 residues. V lost 2 bases and J lost 4, with 11 bases in between. Looked up from germline, CDR1 is MDHEN and CDR2 is SYDVKM.

This CDR3 reads CASTTLGDDNEQFF. Written as DNA, the CDR3 is TGTGCCAGCACCACTCTGGGAGACGACAATGAGCAGTTCTTC. The V call is TRBV27, the J call TRBJ2-1, with D possibly TRBD2 on 5 matching bases. Trimming left V 7 bases short and J 5 bases short, with 15 bases between. CDR1 MNHEY and CDR2 SMNVEV come from the germline V gene (reference sequence). The CDR3 consists of 14 residues.

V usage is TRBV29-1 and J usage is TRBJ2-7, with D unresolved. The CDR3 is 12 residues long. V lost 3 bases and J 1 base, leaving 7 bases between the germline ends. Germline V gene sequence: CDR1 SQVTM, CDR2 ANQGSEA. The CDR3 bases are TGCAGCGTTGAGGCAGATTCCTACGAGCAGTACTTC. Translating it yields CSVEADSYEQYF.

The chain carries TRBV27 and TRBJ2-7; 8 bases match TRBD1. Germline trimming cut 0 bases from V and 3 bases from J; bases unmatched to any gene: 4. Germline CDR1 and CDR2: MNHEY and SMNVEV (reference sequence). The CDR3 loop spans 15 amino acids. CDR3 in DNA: TGTGCCAGCAGTTTATCGGGACAGGCTCTCTACGAGCAGTACTTC. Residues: CASSLSGQALYEQYF.

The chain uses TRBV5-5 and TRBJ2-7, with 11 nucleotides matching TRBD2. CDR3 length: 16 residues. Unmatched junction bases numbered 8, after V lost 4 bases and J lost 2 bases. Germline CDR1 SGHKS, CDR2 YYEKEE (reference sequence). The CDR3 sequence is CASSLILAGGAYEQYF. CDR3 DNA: TGTGCCAGCAGCCTGATTCTAGCGGGAGGTGCCTACGAGCAGTACTTC. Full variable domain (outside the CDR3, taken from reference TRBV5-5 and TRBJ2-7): DAGVTQSPTHLIKTRGQQVTLRCSPISGHKSVSWYQQVLGQGPQFIFQYYEKEERGRGNFPDRFSARQFPNYSSELNVNALLLGDSALYLCASSLILAGGAYEQYFGPGTRLTVT.

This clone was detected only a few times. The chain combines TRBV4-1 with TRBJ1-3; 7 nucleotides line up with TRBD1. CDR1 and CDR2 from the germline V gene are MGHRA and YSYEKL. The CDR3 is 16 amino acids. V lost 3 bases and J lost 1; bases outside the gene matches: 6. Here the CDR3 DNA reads TGCGCCAGCAGCCACCCTACAGGGGAATCTGGAAACACCATATATTTT. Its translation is CASSHPTGESGNTIYF.

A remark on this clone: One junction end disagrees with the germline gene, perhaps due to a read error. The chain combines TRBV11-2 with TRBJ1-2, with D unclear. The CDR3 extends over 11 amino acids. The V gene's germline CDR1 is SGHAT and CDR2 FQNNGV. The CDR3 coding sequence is TGTGCCAGCAACTTAATTAATCTGTACACCTTC. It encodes CASNLINLYTF.

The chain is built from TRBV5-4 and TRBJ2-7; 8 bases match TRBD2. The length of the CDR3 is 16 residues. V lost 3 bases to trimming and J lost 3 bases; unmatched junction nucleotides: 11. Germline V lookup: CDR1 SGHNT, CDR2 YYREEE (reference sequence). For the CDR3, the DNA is TGTGCCAGCAGCTCGGGGGGTCTAGCGGGCCTCTACGAGCAGTACTTC. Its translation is CASSSGGLAGLYEQYF.

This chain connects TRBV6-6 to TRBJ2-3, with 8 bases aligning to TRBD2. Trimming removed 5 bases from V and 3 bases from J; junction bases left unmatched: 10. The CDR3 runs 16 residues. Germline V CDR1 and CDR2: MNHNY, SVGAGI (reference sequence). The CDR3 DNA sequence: TGTGCCAGCAGTATTCTAGCGGGCGGGGGGACAGATACGCAGTATTTT. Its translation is CASSILAGGGTDTQYF.

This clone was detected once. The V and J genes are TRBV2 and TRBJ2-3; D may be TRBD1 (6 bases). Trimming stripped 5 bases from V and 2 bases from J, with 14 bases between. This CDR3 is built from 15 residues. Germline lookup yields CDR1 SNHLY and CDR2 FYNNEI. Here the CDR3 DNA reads TGTGCCAGCAGTCTACAGGGCCAGAACACAGATACGCAGTATTTT. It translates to CASSLQGQNTDTQYF. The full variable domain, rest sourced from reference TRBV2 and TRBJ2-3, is EPEVTQTPSHQVTQMGQEVILRCVPISNHLYFYWYRQILGQKVEFLVSFYNNEISEKSEIFDDQFSVERPDGSNFTLKIRSTKLEDSAMYFCASSLQGQNTDTQYFGPGTRLTVL.

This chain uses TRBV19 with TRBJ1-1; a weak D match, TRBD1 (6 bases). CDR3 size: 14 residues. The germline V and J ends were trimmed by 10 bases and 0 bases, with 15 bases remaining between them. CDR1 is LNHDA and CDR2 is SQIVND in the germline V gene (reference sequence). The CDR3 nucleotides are TGTGCCACTAGCAGGGGCACAATGAACACTGAAGCTTTCTTT. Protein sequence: CATSRGTMNTEAFF.

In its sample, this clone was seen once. The CDR3 coding sequence is TGTGCCAGCAGTAATTACAGAGATACTAACTATGGCTACACCTTC. This encodes CASSNYRDTNYGYTF. The rearrangement links TRBV6-5 to TRBJ1-2, with D hard to call. The CDR3 runs 15 residues. Germline V gene data show CDR1 as MNHEY and CDR2 as SVGAGI. The V end lost 5 bases, the J end lost 0 bases, and 13 bases lay between the germline ends.

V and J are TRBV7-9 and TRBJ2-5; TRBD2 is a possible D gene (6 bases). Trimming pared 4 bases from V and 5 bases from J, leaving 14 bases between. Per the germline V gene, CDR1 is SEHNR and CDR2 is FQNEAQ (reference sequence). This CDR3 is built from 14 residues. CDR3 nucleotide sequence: TGTGCCAGCAGCTCCCCACGCGGGGTCGAGACCCAGTACTTC. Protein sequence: CASSSPRGVETQYF.

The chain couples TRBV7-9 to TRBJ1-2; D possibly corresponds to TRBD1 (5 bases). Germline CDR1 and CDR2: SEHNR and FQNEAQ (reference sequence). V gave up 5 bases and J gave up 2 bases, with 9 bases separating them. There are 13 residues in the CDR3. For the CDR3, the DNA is TGTGCCAGCAGCGAGACAGCGAACTATGGCTACACCTTC. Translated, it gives CASSETANYGYTF.

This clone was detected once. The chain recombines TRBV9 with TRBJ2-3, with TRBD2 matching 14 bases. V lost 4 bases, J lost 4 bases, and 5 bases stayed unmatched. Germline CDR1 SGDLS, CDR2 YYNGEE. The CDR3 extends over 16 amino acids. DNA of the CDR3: TGTGCCAGCAGCCCGCCGACTAGCGGGAGGGCAGATACGCAGTATTTT. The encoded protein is CASSPPTSGRADTQYF.

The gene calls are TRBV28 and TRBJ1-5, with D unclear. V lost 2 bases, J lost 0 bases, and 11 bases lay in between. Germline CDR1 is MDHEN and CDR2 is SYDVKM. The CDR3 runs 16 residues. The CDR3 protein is CASSLGRFHSNQPQHF. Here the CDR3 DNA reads TGTGCCAGCAGTTTAGGCCGCTTCCATAGCAATCAGCCCCAGCATTTT.

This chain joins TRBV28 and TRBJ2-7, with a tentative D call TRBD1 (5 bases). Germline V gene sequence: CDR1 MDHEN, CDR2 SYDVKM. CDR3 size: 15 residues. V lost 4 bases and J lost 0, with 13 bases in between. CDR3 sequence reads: CASSWPDSDSYEQYF. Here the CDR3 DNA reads TGTGCCAGCAGTTGGCCAGACAGTGACTCCTACGAGCAGTACTTC.